The clone carrying this T cell receptor beta chain was recorded a few times. Deletions cut 5 bases from V and 1 base from J, with 15 bases between. Per the germline V gene, CDR1 is LNHDA and CDR2 is SQIVND (reference sequence). The CDR3 runs 17 residues. Authors' data handling: From reference gene primer amplification, estimates of nucleated cell counts were derived. TCRdb keeps only in-frame clones here, not all; method: immunoSEQ multiplex PCR. Clone size and the V and J calls come from that table; the DNA yielded D and trimming. The sample holds some 140,000 clones, 70% to 85% seen once. This specimen belongs to a study of blood T cell repertoires in COVID-19. About the research overall: Spain, Italy and the United States supplied samples that represented acute and convalescent COVID-19. Nucleic acid was either cDNA or gDNA, and it came from T cells, B-cell-depleted T cells, or PBMCs.

The gene calls are TRBV19 and TRBJ2-6; D possibly corresponds to TRBD1 (6 bases). Input material: peripheral blood. The sequence was obtained from a man between 60 and 75 years old who had recovered from COVID-19. The CDR3 loop is CASSLRGHLSGANVLTF. In DNA form, the CDR3 reads TGTGCCAGTAGTCTCAGGGGACACCTTTCTGGGGCCAACGTCCTGACTTTC.